This T cell receptor (beta chain) was sequenced in a study of control samples from healthy donors and cancer patients. Using immunoSEQ multiplex PCR, the repertoire was profiled, and TCRdb retains in-frame clones only, with some absent. Seen here are 150,000 to 200,000 clones, around 94% observed once, and the top ten hold around 13%. V lost 10 bases to trimming and J lost 2 bases, with 24 bases between them. This CDR3 is built from 17 residues. Germline CDR1 LNHDA, CDR2 SQIVND (reference sequence). The clonotype comes from a man between 60 and 70 years old with colorectal cancer. Source material: PBMCs. This chain links TRBV19 with TRBJ1-5; perhaps TRBD1 as D (5 bases). The chain's CDR3 is CATAPGAGNPGNQPQHF. The CDR3 bases are TGTGCCACCGCCCCTGGAGCAGGGAATCCAGGCAATCAGCCCCAGCATTTT.